This entry is about one T cell receptor beta chain. Its antigen is unknown. The PCR was carried out with 60 Vbeta primers and 13 Jbeta primers. Sequencing used immunoSEQ multiplex PCR; TCRdb keeps in-frame clones, though not all of them. The sample contains about 120,000 clones, roughly 82% of which appear only once. This CDR3 spans 18 amino acids. Germline lookup yields CDR1 MGHRA and CDR2 YSYEKL. J gave up 7 bases and V 1 base, and 17 bases lay outside the gene matches. This sample is part of a study of cytomegalovirus exposure and HLA in healthy donors. Broader study findings: A later analysis found common viral pathogens apparently linked to several of the most significant clusters. Sequencing artifact likely explains a cluster of highly shared sequence variants. Earlier analysis found most TCR beta V segments productive about 87% or about 30% of the time.

This rearrangement joins TRBV4-1 to TRBJ1-2; 8 nucleotides match TRBD1. The sequenced sample consisted of PBMCs. This clonotype was obtained from a man aged 18 to 29 in good health and CMV-seropositive. CDR3 loop: CASSQVSGTGFPRGGYTF. In nucleotides, the CDR3 is TGCGCCAGCAGCCAAGTTTCCGGGACAGGATTCCCCCGGGGTGGCTACACCTTC.